This T cell receptor beta chain appears in the sequencing data of a study of blood T cell repertoires in COVID-19. Study-wide background: T cells, B-cell-depleted T cells, or PBMCs supplied cDNA or gDNA.

The CDR3 is 14 amino acids. J lost 7 bases, V lost 6 bases, and 7 bases had no gene match. Per the germline V gene, CDR1 is LNHDA and CDR2 is SQIVND (reference sequence). The table came from immunoSEQ multiplex PCR; TCRdb's copy has only in-frame clones and leaves some out. This sample has about 270,000 clones, with about 82% found just once. Seattle's enrolled individuals joined amid active infection and were then monitored longitudinally. Sequencing was carried out using peripheral blood. The receptor comes from a woman aged 80 or older with COVID-19, enrolled during active disease. The V and J genes are TRBV19 and TRBJ2-1; 9 bases map to TRBD1. CDR3: CASRPGQGMNEQFF. The CDR3 region has the DNA TGTGCCAGTAGGCCGGGACAGGGAATGAATGAGCAGTTCTTC.